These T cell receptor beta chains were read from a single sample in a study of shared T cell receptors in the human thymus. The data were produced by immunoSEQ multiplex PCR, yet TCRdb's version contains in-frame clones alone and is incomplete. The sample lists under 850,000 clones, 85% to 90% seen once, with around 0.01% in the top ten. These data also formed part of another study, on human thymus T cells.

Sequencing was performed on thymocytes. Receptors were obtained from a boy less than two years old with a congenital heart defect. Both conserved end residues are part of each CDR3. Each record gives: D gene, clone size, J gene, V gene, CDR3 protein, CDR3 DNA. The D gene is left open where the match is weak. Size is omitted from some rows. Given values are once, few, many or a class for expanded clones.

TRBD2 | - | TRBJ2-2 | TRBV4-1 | CASSHQGASGRARNTGELFF | TGCGCCAGCAGCCATCAAGGAGCTAGCGGGAGGGCCAGGAACACCGGGGAGCTGTTTTTT
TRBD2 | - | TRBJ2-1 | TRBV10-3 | CAISGGLAGAYLEQFF | TGTGCCATCAGTGGGGGACTAGCGGGAGCATATCTGGAGCAGTTCTTC
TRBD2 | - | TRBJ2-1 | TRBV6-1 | CASREGDSGRPYNEQFF | TGTGCCAGCAGGGAAGGGGATAGCGGGAGGCCATACAATGAGCAGTTCTTC
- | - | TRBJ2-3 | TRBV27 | CASTLAAGDTQYF | TGTGCCAGCACCCTAGCCGCCGGAGATACGCAGTATTTT
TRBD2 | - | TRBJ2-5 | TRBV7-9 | CASSPNARAGPETQYF | TGTGCCAGCAGTCCCAATGCGCGAGCGGGACCAGAGACCCAGTACTTC
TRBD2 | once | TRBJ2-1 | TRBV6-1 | CASSEVGLAGSYNEQFF | TGTGCCAGCAGTGAAGTGGGACTAGCGGGGTCGTACAATGAGCAGTTCTTC
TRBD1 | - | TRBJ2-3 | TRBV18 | CASSPRGEGAGDTQYF | TGTGCCAGCTCACCAAGAGGTGAGGGGGCGGGAGATACGCAGTATTTT
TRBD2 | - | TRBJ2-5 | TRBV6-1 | CASSGMTSGETQYF | TGTGCCAGCAGTGGCATGACTAGCGGAGAGACCCAGTACTTC
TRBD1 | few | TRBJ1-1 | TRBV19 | CASSTYRGHQAFF | TGTGCCAGTAGTACCTACAGGGGTCACCAAGCTTTCTTT
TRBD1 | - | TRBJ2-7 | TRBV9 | CASSPGGRGYYEQYF | TGTGCCAGCAGCCCTGGAGGCAGGGGGTACTACGAGCAGTACTTC
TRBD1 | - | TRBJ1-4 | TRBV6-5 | CASSQDRVNEKLFF | TGTGCCAGCAGTCAGGACAGGGTAAATGAAAAACTGTTTTTT
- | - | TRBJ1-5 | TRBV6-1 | CASSEIATTNQPQHF | TGTGCCAGCAGTGAGATAGCGACAACTAATCAGCCCCAGCATTTT
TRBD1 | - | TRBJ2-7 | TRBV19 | CASSIRTPGQGISYEQYF | TGTGCCAGTAGTATAAGGACCCCTGGACAGGGGATCTCCTACGAGCAGTACTTC
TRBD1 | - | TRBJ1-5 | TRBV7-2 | CASSAYPTGAPQHF | TGTGCCAGCAGCGCATACCCAACAGGGGCACCCCAGCATTTT
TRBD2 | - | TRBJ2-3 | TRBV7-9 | CASSPSRLAGGDFTDTQYF | TGTGCCAGCAGCCCCAGCCGACTAGCGGGAGGGGACTTCACAGATACGCAGTATTTT
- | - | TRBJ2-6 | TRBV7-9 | CASSPHRGGEISGANVLTF | TGTGCCAGCAGCCCCCATCGTGGCGGGGAGATTTCCGGGGCCAACGTCCTGACTTTC
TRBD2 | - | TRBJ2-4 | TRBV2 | CASRTWGLGGYIQYF | TGTGCCAGCAGGACGTGGGGACTAGGGGGGTACATTCAGTACTTC
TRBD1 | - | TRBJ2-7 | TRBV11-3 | CASSFEPGQGYEQYF | TGTGCCAGCAGCTTTGAACCGGGACAGGGGTACGAGCAGTACTTC
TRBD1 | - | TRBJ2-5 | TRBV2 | CASSRDRWSFETQYF | TGTGCCAGCAGTCGGGACAGGTGGTCTTTTGAGACCCAGTACTTC
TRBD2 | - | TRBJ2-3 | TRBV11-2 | CASTKVSGETDTQYF | TGTGCCAGCACCAAAGTTAGCGGGGAAACAGATACGCAGTATTTT
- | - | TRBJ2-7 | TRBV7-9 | CASARAGSSYEQYF | TGTGCCAGCGCCAGGGCGGGGAGCTCCTACGAGCAGTACTTC
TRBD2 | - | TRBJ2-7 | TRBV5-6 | CASSLGLGLYYEQYF | TGTGCCAGCAGCTTGGGGCTGGGACTATACTACGAGCAGTACTTC
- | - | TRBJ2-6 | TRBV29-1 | CSVGRELGANVLTF | TGCAGCGTTGGTCGTGAACTTGGGGCCAACGTCCTGACTTTC
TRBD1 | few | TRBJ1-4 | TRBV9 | CASSVGQGAEGKLFF | TGTGCCAGCAGCGTGGGACAGGGGGCTGAAGGAAAACTGTTTTTT
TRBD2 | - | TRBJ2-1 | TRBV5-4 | CASSLGEREGRDEQFF | TGTGCCAGCAGCTTGGGTGAGCGGGAGGGCCGCGATGAGCAGTTCTTC
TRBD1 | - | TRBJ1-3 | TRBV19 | CASSRQGRGNTIYF | TGTGCCAGTAGCCGACAGGGTCGTGGAAACACCATATATTTT
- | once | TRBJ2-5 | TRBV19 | CASSIARQETQYF | TGTGCCAGTAGTATCGCCAGGCAAGAGACCCAGTACTTC
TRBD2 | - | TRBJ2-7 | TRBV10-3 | CAISELLADSYEQYF | TGTGCCATCAGTGAGCTACTAGCGGACTCCTACGAGCAGTACTTC
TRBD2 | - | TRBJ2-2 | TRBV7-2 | CASSPRLAGGPGTGELFF | TGTGCCAGCAGCCCCCGACTAGCGGGAGGGCCGGGCACCGGGGAGCTGTTTTTT
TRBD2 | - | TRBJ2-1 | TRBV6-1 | CASSGWTRGSYNEQFF | TGTGCCAGCAGTGGATGGACTAGGGGTTCCTACAATGAGCAGTTCTTC
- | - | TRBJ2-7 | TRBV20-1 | CSATTPGEQYF | TGCAGTGCTACGACCCCGGGCGAGCAGTACTTC
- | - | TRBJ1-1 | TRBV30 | CAWSLLRGGDKNTEAFF | TGTGCCTGGAGCCTCCTAAGGGGAGGGGATAAGAACACTGAAGCTTTCTTT
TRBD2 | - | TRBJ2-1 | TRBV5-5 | CASSLRGRDLNEQFF | TGTGCCAGCAGCTTGCGCGGGAGGGATCTAAATGAGCAGTTCTTC
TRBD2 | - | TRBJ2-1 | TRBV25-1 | CASSEELKREACVNEQFF | TGTGCCAGCAGTGAAGAGCTAAAGCGGGAGGCCTGTGTGAATGAGCAGTTCTTC
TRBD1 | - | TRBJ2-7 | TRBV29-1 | CSVCGQGSEQYF | TGCAGCGTCTGCGGACAGGGGAGCGAGCAGTACTTC
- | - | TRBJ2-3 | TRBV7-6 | CASSPGRLDCTDTQYF | TGTGCCAGCAGCCCGGGTAGACTGGACTGCACAGATACGCAGTATTTT
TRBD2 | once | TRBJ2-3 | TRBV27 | CASSPPRGPKRGGQYF | TGTGCCAGCAGCCCACCCCGGGGCCCCAAGCGGGGGGGGCAGTATTTT
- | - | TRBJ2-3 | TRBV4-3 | CASSQARVPSTDTQYF | TGCGCCAGCAGCCAGGCCCGGGTTCCTAGCACAGATACGCAGTATTTT
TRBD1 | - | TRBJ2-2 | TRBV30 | CAWSNYQTGGGNTGELFF | TGTGCCTGGAGCAACTACCAGACAGGGGGGGGTAACACCGGGGAGCTGTTTTTT
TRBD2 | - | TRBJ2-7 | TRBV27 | CASSFSPWTSGGSEQYF | TGTGCCAGCAGTTTTTCTCCTTGGACTAGCGGGGGCTCCGAGCAGTACTTC
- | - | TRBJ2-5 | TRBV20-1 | CSATRETQYF | TGCAGTGCTACCCGAGAGACCCAGTACTTC
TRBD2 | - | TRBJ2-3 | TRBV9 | CASSPQEREIPDTQYF | TGTGCCAGCAGCCCTCAAGAGCGGGAGATTCCAGATACGCAGTATTTT
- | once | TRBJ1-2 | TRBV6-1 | CASREGNGYTF | TGTGCCAGCAGGGAGGGTAATGGCTACACCTTC
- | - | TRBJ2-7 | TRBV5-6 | CASSYSGVKPYEQYF | TGTGCCAGCAGCTACTCCGGGGTTAAGCCCTACGAGCAGTACTTC
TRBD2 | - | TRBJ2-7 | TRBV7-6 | CASSLAGGRNEQYF | TGTGCCAGCAGCTTAGCGGGAGGGAGGAACGAGCAGTACTTC
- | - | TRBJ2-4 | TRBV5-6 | CASSFGLAKNIQYF | TGTGCCAGCAGCTTCGGACTAGCCAAAAACATTCAGTACTTC
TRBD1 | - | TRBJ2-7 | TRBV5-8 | CASSPTGQDLYEQYF | TGTGCCAGCAGCCCTACAGGACAGGACCTCTACGAGCAGTACTTC
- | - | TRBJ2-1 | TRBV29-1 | CSLRTTRYNEQFF | TGCAGTCTCAGGACTACCCGGTACAATGAGCAGTTCTTC
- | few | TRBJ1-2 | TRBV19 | CASSLGYRENKDGYTF | TGTGCCAGTAGTTTGGGATACAGGGAGAACAAGGATGGCTACACCTTC
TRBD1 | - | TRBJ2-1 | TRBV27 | CASRPEDRAYYNEQFF | TGTGCCAGCAGGCCTGAAGACAGGGCCTACTACAATGAGCAGTTCTTC
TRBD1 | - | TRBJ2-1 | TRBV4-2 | CASSQAPSRDRGYNEQFF | TGTGCCAGCAGCCAAGCCCCCTCCCGGGACAGGGGTTACAATGAGCAGTTCTTC
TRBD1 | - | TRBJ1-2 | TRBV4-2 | CASSQDMTGTFNYGYTF | TGTGCCAGCAGCCAAGATATGACAGGGACCTTTAACTATGGCTACACCTTC
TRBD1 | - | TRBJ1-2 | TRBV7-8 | CASSPLARDSTNYGYTF | TGTGCCAGCAGCCCACTGGCCCGGGACAGTACTAACTATGGCTACACCTTC
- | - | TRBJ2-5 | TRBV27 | CASSQGPGADRYF | TGTGCCAGCAGCCAAGGGCCAGGGGCGGATAGGTACTTC
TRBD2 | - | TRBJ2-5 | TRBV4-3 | CASSQVNYVAWTSGRAETQYF | TGCGCCAGCAGCCAAGTCAACTACGTGGCCTGGACTAGCGGGAGGGCCGAGACCCAGTACTTC
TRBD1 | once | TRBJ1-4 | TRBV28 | CASSLCGDRYATNEKLFF | TGTGCCAGCAGTTTATGCGGGGACAGATACGCAACTAATGAAAAACTGTTTTTT
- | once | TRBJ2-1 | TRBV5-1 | CASSLLGPGENEQFF | TGCGCCAGCAGCTTGTTAGGGCCCGGGGAGAATGAGCAGTTCTTC
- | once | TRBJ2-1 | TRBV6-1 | CASSDIIEGGLGKDEQFF | TGTGCCAGCAGTGATATAATCGAGGGGGGGTTGGGGAAGGATGAGCAGTTCTTC
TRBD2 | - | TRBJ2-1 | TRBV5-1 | CASSLDGGSNYNEQFF | TGCGCCAGCAGCTTGGACGGCGGGAGTAACTACAATGAGCAGTTCTTC
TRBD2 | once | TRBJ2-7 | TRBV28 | CASSPRSGGTSYEQYF | TGTGCCAGCAGTCCCCGGTCGGGGGGTACCTCCTACGAGCAGTACTTC